Described below is a single TCR beta chain sequence and its context. As yet, its antigen is unknown. This entry belongs to a study of T-cell reconstitution after alpha-beta-depleted transplantation in children. Regarding the study as a whole: T-cell numbers and diversity one year post-transplant derived largely from freshly generated T cells. TCRbeta diversity was high at day 60 in some patients (a result of surviving recipient T cells and thymic progenitors). Alpha-beta T cells present about two months after transplant were reported to originate from several hundred expanded graft clones.

Using unique molecular identifiers, the investigators prepared the TCRbeta library. MiXCR, run by TCRdb on the PCR reads, gives a single entry per CDR3 protein. Counted here are about 440,000 distinct CDR3 sequences, over 40% occurring once; the ten biggest clones make up 25% to 30%. The CDR3 is made up of 14 amino acids. With 4 bases clipped from V and 3 bases from J, the junction kept 6 bases outside the gene matches. The germline V gene encodes CDR1 SGHRS and CDR2 YFSETQ. The sequencing here drew on PBMCs, taken before TCRalphabeta/CD19-depleted stem cell transplant. The source of this sequence is a girl aged 2-9 years with aplastic anemia, due to receive a stem cell transplant. The V and J genes are TRBV5-1 and TRBJ1-2; 7 bases line up with TRBD1. The CDR3 coding sequence is TGCGCCAGCAGCCTCGGGACAGCGGACTATGGCTACACCTTC. It encodes CASSLGTADYGYTF.